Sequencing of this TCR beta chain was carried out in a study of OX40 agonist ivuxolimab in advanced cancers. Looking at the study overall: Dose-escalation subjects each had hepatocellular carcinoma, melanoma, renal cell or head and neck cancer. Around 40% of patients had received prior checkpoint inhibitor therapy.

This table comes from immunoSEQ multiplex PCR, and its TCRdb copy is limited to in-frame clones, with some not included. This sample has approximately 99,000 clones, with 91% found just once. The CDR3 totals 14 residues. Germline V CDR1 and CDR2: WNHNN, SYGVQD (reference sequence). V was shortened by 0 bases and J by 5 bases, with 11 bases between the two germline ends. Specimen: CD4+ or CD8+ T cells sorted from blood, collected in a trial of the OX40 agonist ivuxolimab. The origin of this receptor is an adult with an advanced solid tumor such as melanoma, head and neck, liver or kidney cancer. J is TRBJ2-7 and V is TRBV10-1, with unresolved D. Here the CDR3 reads CASSESTRRDEQYF. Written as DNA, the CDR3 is TGCGCCAGCAGTGAGTCGACAAGGCGAGACGAGCAGTACTTC.